One sample yielded the 25 T cell receptor beta chains listed below, sequenced in a study of T cells after yellow fever vaccination. TCRdb reprocessed the 5' RACE reads with MiXCR, giving one entry per CDR3 protein. The sample consists of roughly 500,000 distinct CDR3 sequences, roughly 21% of them appearing once. This specimen consisted of PBMCs, obtained 15 days after the yellow fever booster vaccination. The origin of the receptors is a man aged 30-40 years who received the YFV17D yellow fever vaccine.

This clonotype appeared a few times. This rearrangement joins TRBV7-2 to TRBJ2-7; TRBD1 is a possible D gene (5 bases). V was cut by 3 bases and J by 0 bases, with 9 bases left in between. Per the germline V gene, CDR1 is SGHTA and CDR2 is FQGNSA. The CDR3 spans 14 residues. The CDR3 DNA reads as TGTGCCAGCAGCTTCCTACAGGACTCCTACGAGCAGTACTTC. This gives the protein CASSFLQDSYEQYF.

The chain joins TRBV24-1 to TRBJ2-1; 9 bases agree with TRBD2. V shed 4 bases, J shed 2 bases, and the junction held 8 bases outside the gene matches. The germline CDR1 and CDR2 sequences are KGHDR and SFDVKD. The CDR3 sequence is 17 residues long. CDR3 in amino acids: CATSDPRREGPYNEQFF. CDR3 DNA: TGTGCCACCAGTGACCCACGGCGGGAGGGCCCCTACAATGAGCAGTTCTTC.

The chain carries TRBV18 and TRBJ2-2, with 7 bases that match TRBD1. The CDR3 length is 14 residues. The V and J ends lost 6 bases and 6 bases, in that order; junction bases with no gene match: 7. CDR1 is KGHSH and CDR2 is LQKENI in the germline V gene. CDR3 sequence: CASSPTGPPGELFF. The CDR3 DNA reads as TGTGCCAGCTCGCCGACAGGGCCCCCCGGGGAGCTGTTTTTT.

This clonotype was counted between two and nine times. The V and J genes are TRBV5-1 and TRBJ2-3; D is tentatively TRBD1 or TRBD2 (7 bases each). The CDR3 is made up of 19 amino acids. In germline, CDR1 is SGHRS, CDR2 YFSETQ. V lost 0 bases and J lost 2, with 22 bases in between. CDR3: CASSLGVGPTGRATDTQYF. The CDR3 DNA sequence: TGCGCCAGCAGCTTGGGTGTGGGGCCGACAGGGAGGGCCACAGATACGCAGTATTTT.

This chain joins TRBV19 and TRBJ2-7; D is undetermined. Germline CDR1 reads LNHDA; CDR2 reads SQIVND (reference sequence). CDR3 length: 14 residues. V dropped 3 bases and J dropped 3 bases, with 12 bases sitting between them. CDR3 nucleotide sequence: TGTGCCAGTAGTATCAACGCCCCGGGCTACGAGCAGTACTTC. Amino acids: CASSINAPGYEQYF.

This chain connects TRBV5-1 to TRBJ1-1; D gene unclear. Deletions cut 0 bases from V and 0 bases from J, with 3 bases between. There are 13 residues in the CDR3. Germline V lookup: CDR1 SGHRS, CDR2 YFSETQ. As DNA, the CDR3 is TGCGCCAGCAGCTTGGACTTGAACACTGAAGCTTTCTTT. This translates into CASSLDLNTEAFF.

The chain links TRBV7-2 to TRBJ2-1; no reliable D call. Trimming pared 7 bases from V and 5 bases from J, leaving 12 bases between. The germline gives CDR1 SGHTA, CDR2 FQGNSA. The length of the CDR3 is 13 residues. The CDR3 loop is CASNRPTDNEQFF. The CDR3 nucleotides read TGTGCCAGCAACCGCCCCACTGACAATGAGCAGTTCTTC.

The chain uses TRBV12-3 or TRBV12-4 and TRBJ1-3, with a weak D call TRBD1 (6 bases). The CDR3 extends over 13 amino acids. Trimming removed 8 bases at V and 1 base at J, with 9 bases between. The CDR3 protein is CASQGSSGNTIYF. As DNA, the CDR3 is TGTGCCAGCCAGGGGTCGTCTGGAAACACCATATATTTT.

The gene calls are TRBV6-2 or TRBV6-3 and TRBJ2-2; TRBD2 aligns across 7 bases. This CDR3 comprises 15 residues. With 7 bases clipped from V and 0 bases from J, the junction kept 5 bases outside the gene matches. Germline V gives CDR1 MNHEY, CDR2 SVGEGT. The chain's CDR3 is CASKPGGPNTGELFF. The CDR3 DNA reads as TGTGCCAGCAAGCCGGGAGGCCCGAACACCGGGGAGCTGTTTTTT.

This clonotype appeared a few times. V usage is TRBV12-3 or TRBV12-4 and J usage is TRBJ2-2; D may be TRBD1 (6 bases). V lost 7 bases and J 6 bases, leaving 15 bases between the germline ends. This CDR3 is 14 amino acids long. The DNA of the CDR3 is TGTGCCAGCAAACCGGGACATTTCGCCGGGGAGCTGTTTTTT. It yields the protein CASKPGHFAGELFF.

This clonotype was seen a handful of times. The chain combines TRBV5-1 with TRBJ2-4; TRBD1 aligns across 8 bases. The CDR3 has 15 amino acids. Looked up from germline, CDR1 is SGHRS and CDR2 is YFSETQ. V lost 0 bases and J lost 4; bases outside the gene matches: 3. Written as DNA, the CDR3 is TGCGCCAGCAGCTTGGTGGACAGGGATAAAAACATTCAGTACTTC. It specifies CASSLVDRDKNIQYF.

This clonotype was counted a few times. The CDR3 bases are TGTGCCAGCAGCCTCCCGGGCGGGGCCTATGGCTACACCTTC. Translated: CASSLPGGAYGYTF. This sequence joins TRBV28 and TRBJ1-2; D is possibly TRBD1 (5 bases). In germline, CDR1 is MDHEN, CDR2 SYDVKM. This CDR3 has 14 residues. V dropped 6 bases and J dropped 4 bases, with 15 bases sitting between them.

The V call is TRBV6-2 or TRBV6-3, the J call TRBJ2-1, with TRBD2 as a possible D gene (6 bases). Germline values: CDR1 MNHEY, CDR2 SVGEGT. V gave up 6 bases and J gave up 12 bases, with 15 bases separating them. This CDR3 is 12 amino acids long. This CDR3 is CASSPPGLLQFF. CDR3 DNA sequence: TGTGCCAGCAGCCCCCCGGGACTGCTGCAGTTCTTC.

The rearrangement links TRBV5-4 to TRBJ2-7, with unresolved D. The CDR3 spans 14 residues. V shed 2 bases and J shed 2 bases, with 11 bases lying between them. In germline, CDR1 is SGHNT, CDR2 YYREEE (reference sequence). The CDR3: CASSLIGETYEQYF. CDR3 coding DNA: TGTGCCAGCAGCTTAATCGGAGAAACCTACGAGCAGTACTTC. The full variable domain, its missing parts supplied by reference TRBV5-4 and TRBJ2-7, is ETGVTQSPTHLIKTRGQQVTLRCSSQSGHNTVSWYQQALGQGPQFIFQYYREEENGRGNFPPRFSGLQFPNYSSELNVNALELDDSALYLCASSLIGETYEQYFGPGTRLTVT.

The sample holds a few counts of this clonotype. This sequence joins TRBV5-6 and TRBJ2-1, with a weak D call TRBD2 (6 bases). With 3 bases removed from V and 4 bases from J, the gap between germline ends came to 26 bases. The CDR3 has 19 amino acids. In germline, CDR1 is SGHDT, CDR2 YYEEEE. The CDR3 DNA is TGTGCCAGCAGCTCTCCCTTAAAATTAGCGGATTCCCATTACAATGAGCAGTTCTTC. Amino acids: CASSSPLKLADSHYNEQFF.

This clonotype has just a few counts. The V call is TRBV5-1, the J call TRBJ2-7; TRBD2 matches at 11 bases. Germline-derived CDR1 and CDR2 are SGHRS and YFSETQ. This CDR3 comprises 17 residues. V shed 1 base, J shed 2 bases, and the junction held 8 bases outside the gene matches. Written as DNA, the CDR3 is TGCGCCAGCAGCTTGTCAACTAGCGGGAGTATCACCTACGAGCAGTACTTC. It specifies CASSLSTSGSITYEQYF.

The V and J genes are TRBV5-5 and TRBJ2-7; maybe TRBD2 (6 bases). The V gene lost 1 base and the J gene lost 3 bases, with 14 bases spanning the gap. The length of the CDR3 is 15 residues. The germline V gene has CDR1 SGHKS and CDR2 YYEKEE (reference sequence). CDR3 sequence: CASSLHRDSHYEQYF. The DNA of the CDR3 is TGTGCCAGCAGCTTGCACCGGGACTCACACTACGAGCAGTACTTC.

The sample holds a few counts of this clonotype. CDR3 region: CASTLPSGSYNEQFF. The DNA of the CDR3 is TGCGCCAGCACCCTACCTAGCGGGAGTTACAATGAGCAGTTCTTC. The J gene is TRBJ2-1, the V gene TRBV5-1; 10 nucleotides line up with TRBD2. Unmatched junction bases numbered 7, after V lost 6 bases and J lost 4 bases. This CDR3 has 15 residues. Per the germline V gene, CDR1 is SGHRS and CDR2 is YFSETQ.

The V and J genes are TRBV12-3 or TRBV12-4 and TRBJ1-2, with 7 nucleotides matching TRBD1. The junction had 15 bases not matched to a gene; V was cut back by 6 bases and J by 8 bases. The CDR3 runs to 15 residues. The CDR3 DNA is TGTGCCAGCAGAACACATGGACAGGCGGTTGAAGGCTACACCTTC. Translated: CASRTHGQAVEGYTF.

A single count supports this clonotype. Since no conserved phenylalanine or tryptophan closes the CDR3, a read error is the likely cause. The chain has TRBV20-1 and TRBJ2-7; 7 bases fit TRBD1. The germline gives CDR1 DFQATT, CDR2 SNEGSKA (reference sequence). The CDR3 loop spans 13 amino acids. The V segment lost 3 bases and the J segment 3 bases; nucleotides outside the gene matches: 5. The CDR3 DNA reads TGCAGTGCTAGTTTCCCAGGGGGCTACGAGCAGTACATC. This translates into CSASFPGGYEQYI.

This chain joins TRBV7-2 and TRBJ2-5, with 10 bases identical to TRBD2. Germline CDR1 reads SGHTA; CDR2 reads FQGNSA. The CDR3 is 17 residues long. V trimming: 2 bases; J trimming: 4 bases; junction bases outside the gene matches: 10. CDR3 amino acids: CASSLNVLAGVGETQYF. The CDR3 bases are TGTGCCAGCAGCTTAAATGTTCTAGCGGGAGTGGGAGAGACCCAGTACTTC. Drawing the rest from reference TRBV7-2 and TRBJ2-5, the complete variable domain is GAGVSQSPSNKVTEKGKDVELRCDPISGHTALYWYRQSLGQGLEFLIYFQGNSAPDKSGLPSDRFSAERTGGSVSTLTIQRTQQEDSAVYLCASSLNVLAGVGETQYFGPGTRLLVL.

This clonotype was recorded many times. V usage is TRBV7-2 and J usage is TRBJ2-4; D may match TRBD1 or TRBD2 (5 bases each). The CDR3 consists of 15 residues. V was clipped by 1 base and J by 1 base, with 8 bases between them. Germline values: CDR1 SGHTA, CDR2 FQGNSA. CDR3 sequence reads: CASSLGGAAKNIQYF. In DNA, the CDR3 is TGTGCCAGCAGCTTAGGAGGGGCGGCCAAAAACATTCAGTACTTC.

This rearrangement joins TRBV7-6 to TRBJ2-1, with 7 positions matching TRBD2. Losses at the gene ends were 5 bases for V and 5 bases for J; bases not matched to a gene: 9. CDR1 is SGHVS, CDR2 FNYEAQ, per germline. The CDR3 has 15 residues. CDR3: CASSLNPGTNNEQFF. For the CDR3, the DNA is TGTGCCAGCAGCCTAAATCCCGGGACTAACAATGAGCAGTTCTTC. The complete variable domain, with remaining parts taken from reference TRBV7-6 and TRBJ2-1, reads GAGVSQSPRYKVTKRGQDVALRCDPISGHVSLYWYRQALGQGPEFLTYFNYEAQQDKSGLPNDRFSAERPEGSISTLTIQRTEQRDSAMYRCASSLNPGTNNEQFFGPGTRLTVL.

This clonotype was detected only a few times. V usage is TRBV5-4 and J usage is TRBJ2-2; 9 nucleotides line up with TRBD2. This CDR3 comprises 14 residues. Germline trimming cut 4 bases from V and 7 bases from J; bases unmatched to any gene: 5. Germline CDR1 SGHNT, CDR2 YYREEE (reference sequence). The CDR3 DNA reads TGTGCCAGCAGCGTAGCGGGAGAGGGCGGGGAGCTGTTTTTT. Protein product: CASSVAGEGGELFF.

The table lists this clonotype with a few counts. The chain uses TRBV30 and TRBJ2-5; TRBD1 agrees at 9 bases. The CDR3 has 14 amino acids. CDR1 GTSNPN and CDR2 SVGIG come from the germline V gene (reference sequence). V lost 2 bases to trimming and J lost 2 bases; unmatched junction nucleotides: 3. For the CDR3, the DNA is TGTGCCTGGAGTCCCGGACAGGGGCAAGAGACCCAGTACTTC. Translating gives CAWSPGQGQETQYF. Full variable domain (remainder filled in from reference TRBV30 and TRBJ2-5): SQTIHQWPATLVQPVGSPLSLECTVEGTSNPNLYWYRQAAGRGLQLLFYSVGIGQISSEVPQNLSASRPQDRQFILSSKKLLLSDSGFYLCAWSPGQGQETQYFGPGTRLLVL.